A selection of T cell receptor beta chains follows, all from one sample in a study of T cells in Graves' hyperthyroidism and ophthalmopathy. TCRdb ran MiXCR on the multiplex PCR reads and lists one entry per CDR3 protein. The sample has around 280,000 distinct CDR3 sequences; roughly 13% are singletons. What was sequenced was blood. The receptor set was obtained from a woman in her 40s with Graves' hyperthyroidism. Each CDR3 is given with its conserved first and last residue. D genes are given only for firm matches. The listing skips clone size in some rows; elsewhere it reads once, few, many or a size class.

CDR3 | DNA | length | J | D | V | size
CASSQDYYSYNEQFF | TGTGCCAGCAGCCAAGACTATTACTCCTACAATGAGCAGTTCTTC | 15 | TRBJ2-1 | . | TRBV3-1 | few
CTPNERTTDTQYF | TGCACCCCTAACGAGCGGACCACAGATACGCAGTATTTT | 13 | TRBJ2-3 | . | TRBV20-1 | many
CASTATGLVAEQYF | TGTGCCAGCACTGCAACGGGCCTCGTCGCCGAGCAGTACTTC | 14 | TRBJ2-7 | . | TRBV2 | many
CASGREGRLNEQFF | TGCGCCAGCGGCAGGGAGGGCCGGCTCAATGAGCAGTTCTTC | 14 | TRBJ2-1 | TRBD2 | TRBV4-3 | once
CAISPGTGPNYEQYF | TGTGCCATCAGTCCCGGGACAGGACCCAACTACGAGCAGTACTTC | 15 | TRBJ2-7 | TRBD1 | TRBV10-3 | few
CATSRELAGTGTNYGYTF | TGTGCCACCAGCAGAGAGTTAGCCGGGACAGGGACTAACTATGGCTACACCTTC | 18 | TRBJ1-2 | TRBD1 | TRBV15 | many
CASSFAQETRYF | TGTGCCAGCAGCTTCGCCCAAGAGACCCGGTACTTC | 12 | TRBJ2-5 | . | TRBV5-4 | .
CASSFLEAGELFF | TGTGCCAGCTCATTCTTGGAAGCCGGGGAGCTGTTTTTT | 13 | TRBJ2-2 | . | TRBV6-1 | .
CASSPRTSGRVADTQYF | TGTGCCAGCAGTCCCCGGACTAGCGGGAGGGTAGCAGATACGCAGTATTTT | 17 | TRBJ2-3 | TRBD2 | TRBV28 | many
CASTDWDTQYF | TGTGCCAGCACCGATTGGGATACGCAGTATTTT | 11 | TRBJ2-3 | . | TRBV2 | many
CASSPWPDRDEGYF | TGTGCCAGCAGCCCATGGCCAGACAGGGATGAGGGGTACTTC | 14 | TRBJ2-5 | TRBD1 | TRBV5-5 | .
CASSFGRRNEKLFF | TGTGCCAGCAGCTTCGGACGGAGAAATGAAAAACTGTTTTTT | 14 | TRBJ1-4 | . | TRBV5-6 | many
CSARFRGQETQYF | TGCAGTGCTAGATTCAGGGGGCAAGAGACCCAGTACTTC | 13 | TRBJ2-5 | TRBD1 | TRBV20-1 | many
CASIGQMVPESPLHF | TGTGCCAGCATTGGACAGATGGTCCCGGAATCGCCCCTCCACTTT | 15 | TRBJ1-6 | . | TRBV2 | many
CATLAGGQTQYF | TGTGCCACCTTAGCGGGAGGCCAGACCCAGTACTTC | 12 | TRBJ2-5 | TRBD2 | TRBV11-2 | many
CSAKESEETQYF | TGCAGCGCCAAGGAATCAGAAGAGACCCAGTACTTC | 12 | TRBJ2-5 | . | TRBV29-1 | many
CASRQGDRLNTEAFF | TGTGCCAGCAGGCAAGGGGACAGGTTGAACACTGAAGCTTTCTTT | 15 | TRBJ1-1 | TRBD1 | TRBV3-1 | many
CASHLTVNTEAFF | TGCGCCAGCCACCTGACAGTGAACACTGAAGCTTTCTTT | 13 | TRBJ1-1 | . | TRBV5-1 | many
CASHIRGGLQETQYF | TGTGCCAGCCATATCAGGGGTGGGCTTCAAGAGACCCAGTACTTC | 15 | TRBJ2-5 | . | TRBV28 | many
CASSVKYGYTF | TGTGCCAGCAGCGTTAAGTATGGCTACACCTTC | 11 | TRBJ1-2 | . | TRBV2 | many
CASSIGGGHEQFF | TGTGCCAGTAGTATAGGTGGGGGGCATGAGCAGTTCTTC | 13 | TRBJ2-1 | . | TRBV19 | .
CASSLDSVGPEETQYF | TGCGCCAGCAGCTTGGACAGCGTTGGGCCGGAAGAGACCCAGTACTTC | 16 | TRBJ2-5 | . | TRBV5-1 | .
CATSSSGVDTQYF | TGTGCCACCTCGTCTAGCGGAGTAGATACGCAGTATTTT | 13 | TRBJ2-3 | TRBD2 | TRBV24-1 | few
CASSLESSYNSPLHF | TGCGCCAGCAGCTTAGAGAGCTCCTATAATTCACCCCTCCACTTT | 15 | TRBJ1-6 | . | TRBV5-1 | many
CASSLARQGPEQYF | TGTGCCAGCAGTTTAGCCCGACAGGGCCCCGAGCAGTACTTC | 14 | TRBJ2-7 | TRBD1 | TRBV12-3/TRBV12-4 | few
CSARRQNTGELFF | TGCAGTGCTAGGAGACAGAACACCGGGGAGCTGTTTTTT | 13 | TRBJ2-2 | . | TRBV20-1 | few
CASSYKGELFF | TGTGCCAGCAGTTACAAAGGGGAGCTGTTTTTT | 11 | TRBJ2-2 | . | TRBV6-5 | many
CASSLTGDPNTEAFF | TGTGCCAGCAGCTTAACTGGGGACCCGAACACTGAAGCTTTCTTT | 15 | TRBJ1-1 | . | TRBV7-2 | many
CAISPGLATHEQFF | TGTGCCATCAGCCCGGGACTAGCGACCCATGAGCAGTTCTTC | 14 | TRBJ2-1 | TRBD2 | TRBV10-3 | many
CSAPISASGTNEQFF | TGCAGTGCCCCAATTTCGGCTAGCGGAACCAATGAGCAGTTCTTC | 15 | TRBJ2-1 | TRBD2 | TRBV20-1 | many
CASTSPAGGWGEQYF | TGTGCCAGCACCAGCCCCGCGGGGGGCTGGGGCGAGCAGTACTTC | 15 | TRBJ2-7 | TRBD2 | TRBV6-1 | many
CASGWGVDTEAFF | TGTGCTAGTGGGTGGGGGGTGGACACTGAAGCTTTCTTT | 13 | TRBJ1-1 | . | TRBV12-5 | many
CASRDTLEILNEKLFF | TGTGCCAGCAGGGACACCTTAGAGATCCTCAATGAAAAACTGTTTTTT | 16 | TRBJ1-4 | . | TRBV12-3/TRBV12-4 | many
CAISDSTAKAFF | TGTGCCATCAGCGACTCGACGGCTAAAGCTTTCTTT | 12 | TRBJ1-1 | . | TRBV10-3 | .
CASSQDTQAWVGYTF | TGCGCCAGCAGCCAAGATACGCAGGCCTGGGTTGGCTACACCTTC | 15 | TRBJ1-2 | . | TRBV4-1 | .
CASSRPLTSGRLDTQYF | TGTGCCAGCAGCCGACCCTTGACTAGCGGGAGGTTAGATACGCAGTATTTT | 17 | TRBJ2-3 | TRBD2 | TRBV27 | .
CASSRGRYIQYF | TGTGCCAGCAGTAGAGGACGGTACATTCAGTACTTC | 12 | TRBJ2-4 | . | TRBV2 | many
CSARADLQGGTEAFF | TGCAGTGCTAGAGCCGACCTTCAGGGAGGCACTGAAGCTTTCTTT | 15 | TRBJ1-1 | . | TRBV20-1 | many
CASSVGPLRDTEAFF | TGTGCCAGCAGCGTAGGACCTCTAAGGGATACTGAAGCTTTCTTT | 15 | TRBJ1-1 | . | TRBV9 | .
CASSFSGDYQETQYF | TGCGCCAGCAGCTTCAGCGGAGATTACCAAGAGACCCAGTACTTC | 15 | TRBJ2-5 | . | TRBV5-1 | many
CASSPVPPGGRLEQYF | TGCGCCAGCAGCCCCGTCCCTCCTGGGGGGCGTCTCGAGCAGTACTTC | 16 | TRBJ2-7 | . | TRBV5-1 | .
CASSFAGRLNEQFF | TGTGCCAGCAGTTTCGCGGGACGCCTCAATGAGCAGTTCTTC | 14 | TRBJ2-1 | . | TRBV28 | few